These 19 T cell receptor beta chains came from one sample sequenced in a study of shared clonotypes between healthy human individuals (dated by TCRdb to 2018 to 2020). The library was built by means of the immunoSEQ multiplex PCR assay. TCRdb's version of the immuneACCESS table is confined to in-frame rearrangements and falls short of the full clone set. An unresolved V gene accounts for under half of the shortfall where checked; the remainder is of unknown origin. Recorded for this sample are about 730,000 clones; roughly 72% of them occurred a single time. Around 1.7% of the sample rests with the top ten. Sequencing used memory CD4+ T cells sorted from blood. The sample's cell subset or site label, in plain terms: CD45RA-negative fraction. The receptors originated from a woman in her 30s in good health.

The V gene is TRBV19, the J gene TRBJ2-7, with a possible D match to TRBD1 (6 bases). This CDR3 is 15 amino acids long. Looked up from germline, CDR1 is LNHDA and CDR2 is SQIVND (reference sequence). The ends were cut back, 4 bases at V and 4 bases at J, with 17 bases in the middle. CDR3 residues: CASSTQQGAGYEQYF. In DNA, the CDR3 is TGTGCCAGTAGTACTCAACAGGGCGCAGGATACGAGCAGTACTTC.

The chain joins TRBV7-8 to TRBJ2-3; possible D gene TRBD2, 6 bases. CDR1 and CDR2 from the germline V gene are SGHVS and FQNEAQ. The CDR3 covers 13 residues. Trimming took 1 base from V and 14 from J, leaving 16 bases between them. The CDR3 protein is CASSLERGSPVYF. Here the CDR3 DNA reads TGTGCCAGCAGCTTAGAACGGGGGAGCCCCGTGTATTTT.

J is TRBJ2-7 and V is TRBV7-3, with a weak D call TRBD2 (5 bases). The CDR3 consists of 11 residues. Germline V gene sequence: CDR1 SGHTA, CDR2 FQGTGA. Trimming removed 2 bases at V and 6 bases at J, with 5 bases between. This chain's CDR3 is CASSLRGEQYF. Written as DNA, the CDR3 is TGTGCCAGCAGCTTACGGGGCGAGCAGTACTTC.

V gene TRBV9 combines with J gene TRBJ2-5; D unclear. Germline CDR1 and CDR2: SGDLS and YYNGEE. The V end was cut by 3 bases, the J end by 4 bases, with 16 bases between. CDR3 length: 15 residues. As DNA, the CDR3 is TGTGCCAGCAGCGCCCCTACTCGGCCTGGAGAGACCCAGTACTTC. This encodes CASSAPTRPGETQYF.

This clone was recorded at least ten times. J is TRBJ1-1 and V is TRBV30; TRBD1 aligns across 9 bases. The CDR3 is 13 amino acids. Germline V gives CDR1 GTSNPN, CDR2 SVGIG (reference sequence). The J segment lost 0 bases and the V segment lost 5 bases, leaving 1 base of the junction unmatched. The CDR3 loop reads CAWGTGMNTEAFF. Here the CDR3 DNA reads TGTGCCTGGGGGACAGGGATGAACACTGAAGCTTTCTTT.

This chain links TRBV6-1 with TRBJ2-5, with unresolved D. CDR3 length: 11 residues. Germline V gene data show CDR1 as MNHNS and CDR2 as SASEGT. Trimming left V 2 bases short and J 5 bases short, with 3 bases between. CDR3 nucleotides: TGTGCCAGCAGTGAAAGGGAGACCCAGTACTTC. Translating gives CASSERETQYF.

This chain connects TRBV11-3 to TRBJ2-2; D uncertain. V was trimmed by 1 base and J by 6 bases, leaving 12 bases between them. The CDR3 sequence is 15 residues long. Germline V gene lookup returns CDR1 SGHNT and CDR2 YENEEA. DNA of the CDR3: TGTGCCAGCAGCTTAGCATTTGCTTCCCCCGGGGAGCTGTTTTTT. Translating gives CASSLAFASPGELFF.

The chain joins TRBV12-1 to TRBJ2-3; TRBD2 is taken as the D call from the table, unchecked against the DNA. TRBV12-1 is noted as a pseudogene. The CDR3 is 15 residues long. The CDR3 DNA sequence: TGTGCCAGCATCCCGTGGGAGGGCCGTGCAGATACGCAGTATTTT. This codes for CASIPWEGRADTQYF.

V and J are TRBV5-4 and TRBJ1-4, with D maybe TRBD1 (6 bases). The CDR3 contains 14 residues. With 4 bases removed from V and 7 bases from J, the gap between germline ends came to 14 bases. Per germline, CDR1 SGHNT and CDR2 YYREEE (reference sequence). This CDR3 is CASSQTQQGEKLFF. The CDR3 DNA reads TGTGCCAGCAGCCAGACTCAACAGGGTGAAAAACTGTTTTTT. The variable domain in full, with the rest retrieved from reference TRBV5-4 and TRBJ1-4, is ETGVTQSPTHLIKTRGQQVTLRCSSQSGHNTVSWYQQALGQGPQFIFQYYREEENGRGNFPPRFSGLQFPNYSSELNVNALELDDSALYLCASSQTQQGEKLFFGSGTQLSVL.

In regard to this clone: At the DNA level, this CDR3 is encoded by other sequences in the same sample as well. The V gene is TRBV18, the J gene TRBJ2-6, with a weak D call TRBD1 (5 bases). Trimming pared 2 bases from V and 0 bases from J, leaving 5 bases between. This CDR3 is 15 amino acids long. Germline V gives CDR1 KGHSH, CDR2 LQKENI. DNA of the CDR3: TGTGCCAGCTCACCAGACAGCTCTGGGGCCAACGTCCTGACTTTC. Its translation: CASSPDSSGANVLTF.

J is TRBJ1-2 and V is TRBV19, with TRBD1 as a possible D gene (6 bases). The CDR3 sequence is 12 residues long. V shed 5 bases and J shed 4 bases, with 8 bases lying between them. Germline CDR1 and CDR2: LNHDA and SQIVND (reference sequence). Written as DNA, the CDR3 is TGTGCCAGTAGTCAGGGGACCTATGGCTACACCTTC. Protein sequence: CASSQGTYGYTF.

This clone was counted a few times. The same CDR3 arises from other DNA sequences in this sample as well. The chain couples TRBV19 to TRBJ2-5; the D gene is possibly TRBD2 (6 bases). Germline V gives CDR1 LNHDA, CDR2 SQIVND (reference sequence). The CDR3 has 14 residues. Trimming took off 5 bases at V and 0 bases at J, with 10 bases between the two ends. The CDR3 nucleotides are TGTGCCAGTAGTCCACGGGGGTACCAAGAGACCCAGTACTTC. Encoded protein: CASSPRGYQETQYF. The variable domain in full, with the rest retrieved from reference TRBV19 and TRBJ2-5, is DGGITQSPKYLFRKEGQNVTLSCEQNLNHDAMYWYRQDPGQGLRLIYYSQIVNDFQKGDIAEGYSVSREKKESFPLTVTSAQKNPTAFYLCASSPRGYQETQYFGPGTRLLVL.

This clone has only a few counts. The chain joins TRBV30 to TRBJ1-5; TRBD1 matches 10 bases. The CDR3 extends over 14 amino acids. Germline V lookup: CDR1 GTSNPN, CDR2 SVGIG (reference sequence). With 1 base clipped from V and 5 bases from J, the junction kept 2 bases outside the gene matches. The CDR3 coding sequence is TGTGCCTGGAGTGGGGGGACAGGGGATCAGCCCCAGCATTTT. Its translation: CAWSGGTGDQPQHF.

This sequence joins TRBV30 and TRBJ1-5; no definite D call. Deletions cut 0 bases from V and 7 bases from J, with 10 bases between. Germline V gives CDR1 GTSNPN, CDR2 SVGIG (reference sequence). This CDR3 comprises 13 residues. The CDR3 DNA reads TGTGCCTGGAGTGTAGCTGCCCAGCAGCCCCAGCATTTT. This sequence encodes CAWSVAAQQPQHF.

The CDR3 reads CAWSVPGGADGYTF. The CDR3 bases are TGTGCCTGGAGTGTACCAGGGGGCGCGGATGGCTACACCTTC. V is TRBV30 and J is TRBJ1-2; 8 bases agree with TRBD1. V shed 0 bases, J shed 6 bases, and the junction held 6 bases outside the gene matches. Germline V gene sequence: CDR1 GTSNPN, CDR2 SVGIG (reference sequence). The CDR3 is made up of 14 amino acids.

The chain has TRBV19 and TRBJ1-2, with D uncertain. Trimming removed 5 bases at V and 5 bases at J, with 9 bases between. This CDR3 is 12 amino acids long. Germline CDR1 LNHDA, CDR2 SQIVND (reference sequence). The CDR3 sequence is CASSPQQYGYTF. CDR3 DNA sequence: TGTGCCAGTAGTCCTCAGCAGTATGGCTACACCTTC.

This clone was seen just once. The chain carries TRBV25-1 and TRBJ2-7, with a possible D match to TRBD1 (5 bases). The CDR3 runs 12 residues. With 3 bases removed from V and 4 bases from J, the gap between germline ends came to 7 bases. Germline-derived CDR1 and CDR2 are MGHDK and SYGVNS. The CDR3 region is CASSDPGYEQYF. The CDR3 coding sequence is TGTGCCAGCAGTGACCCAGGGTACGAGCAGTACTTC.

The sample holds one count of this clone. The rearrangement uses TRBV18 and TRBJ2-7; 8 bases fit TRBD1. The CDR3 length is 14 residues. J was trimmed by 6 bases and V by 3 bases; bases with no gene match: 7. CDR1 KGHSH and CDR2 LQKENI come from the germline V gene. CDR3 coding DNA: TGTGCCAGCTCACCCGGACAGGGAGGTCGCGAGCAGTACTTC. Protein: CASSPGQGGREQYF.

This chain connects TRBV25-1 to TRBJ1-2, with 8 bases fitting TRBD1. The CDR3 runs 14 residues. Germline CDR1 and CDR2: MGHDK and SYGVNS. Unmatched junction bases numbered 7, after V lost 8 bases and J lost 2 bases. The CDR3 DNA is TGTGCCAGCGCCAGCGGACAGGGCAACTATGGCTACACCTTC. Encoded protein: CASASGQGNYGYTF.